This T cell receptor (beta chain) is drawn from a study of blood T cells in healthy people across ages. The germline V and J ends were trimmed by 7 bases and 4 bases, with 16 bases remaining between them. In germline, CDR1 is SQVTM, CDR2 ANQGSEA. This CDR3 region has 13 residues. Notes on the study in general: Donors of long life had a larger count of naive CD4+ cells and greater diversity than aged donors.

This clonotype was recorded a few times. Its matching antigen is unknown. Next came a second PCR, run for about 7 to 12 cycles, which used a sample-barcoded 5' primer along with a J-beta primer mix. Every sample returned 2.5 million or more CDR3-containing paired-end reads. TCRdb re-called the 5' RACE reads with MiXCR, one entry per CDR3 protein. This table has 1,800,000 or so distinct CDR3 sequences, roughly two fifths appearing once. This chain connects TRBV29-1 to TRBJ1-1; D is unclear. Sequencing used blood. The TCR originated in a human donor in good health. DNA of the CDR3: TGCAGCGAAGGTGCAGTGTGGGGCACTGAAGCTTTCTTT. Its translation: CSEGAVWGTEAFF.